This TCR beta chain was profiled in a study of T cell responses to AZD1222 COVID-19 vaccine (dated by TCRdb to the early 2020s). As for the study more broadly: A total of about 240 trial participants underwent TCR sequencing, of whom 200 to 220 received two doses of AZD1222 and roughly 25 received two doses of the MenACWY control vaccine. Trial participants were enrolled into age subgroups of 18-55, 56-69 and 70-plus years, which contained approximately 150, 30 and 60 TCR-sequenced participants, respectively.

The sample's time point, from its label and the paper: about 28 days (+/-7) after the second vaccine dose. AZD1222 recipients given second doses at about 4 weeks or at about 12 weeks were pooled, since spike-specific TCR depth and breadth were not found to differ between the two schedules. The vaccinee samples were drawn from two UK trials, COV001 and COV002, one of which was a single-blind randomized controlled phase 2/3 trial testing AZD1222 (ChAdOx1 nCoV-19) in healthy adults. For TCRbeta chain sequencing, PBMC samples from trial participants were taken at day 0 and at day 28 after the second dose. The CDR3 regions of human TCRbeta chains were analyzed by immunosequencing. As for how the authors treated the data: Repertoire TCRs were checked for matches against a reference library of SARS-CoV-2-specific TCRs that had been generated using the MIRA antigen-specificity platform. Breadth was defined as the fraction of unique TCRs that were SARS-CoV-2-associated. Depth was defined as the fraction of total T cells that were SARS-CoV-2-associated. Using the MIRA data, every spike-specific TCR was mapped to the spike region that the TCR reacted to and assigned to either a CD4 or a CD8 class. Log10-transformed breadth and depth values were compared by one-way ANOVA with Sidak's multiple comparisons tests. TCRdb mirrors the immuneACCESS table, restricted to in-frame sequences. Some clones are absent from its copies; in checked studies, under half trace to an unresolved V gene, and the reason for the others is unknown. V and J calls and clone size are those listed in that table; D and trimming were worked out from the DNA. The sample table shows 90,000 to 120,000 clones, and around 90% are seen once. The top ten clonotypes cover 4.5% to 6% of the sample.

From a lookup of the germline V gene, CDR1 and CDR2 are LGHNT and FRNRAP. Trimming removed 1 base from V and 0 bases from J, leaving 7 bases between the germline ends. Including cysteine and phenylalanine, the CDR3 has 15 amino acids. The DNA shown is the 45-base CDR3, in frame from base 1. Points on this clone: Its antigen has not been determined. No much larger clone exists at a distance of one base, and base qualities are not known.

What the research found in general, with its limitations: Participants were mostly white British, with more females than males. The authors suggested clonal diversity may have been underestimated. Spike-specific TCR breadth and depth rose significantly after two AZD1222 doses compared with day 0 and with MenACWY recipients. Reportedly, almost half of the unique spike-specific TCRs recognized epitopes lying outside the regions that are mutated in the B.1.351 and B.1.1.7 variants. Because no samples from the day 14 peak response were available, repertoires could be characterized only after the peak T cell response. The 56-69-year group was small, and its depth increase did not reach significance, likely because of low power. Conclusions about previously exposed vaccinees were limited because only a handful of AZD1222 recipients were SARS-CoV-2 seropositive at baseline. Vaccine-associated CD4 TCRs spanned the whole spike protein, with dominant responses in regions 160-218 and 743-854.

This sample comprised peripheral blood, obtained 28 days after the second AZD1222 dose. The receptor's source is an adult who received the AZD1222 COVID-19 vaccine. The chain links TRBV12-5 with TRBJ1-3; no D gene can be assigned with confidence. The nucleotide sequence reads as follows: TGTGCTAGTGGTTTGGGGCCGGACTCTGGAAACACCATATATTTT. This encodes CASGLGPDSGNTIYF.